This TCR beta chain came from a study of T cells in Graves' hyperthyroidism and ophthalmopathy. This sample holds PBMCs from 10 ml fresh peripheral blood. TCR beta CDR3 region amplification was performed from RNA transcripts. First-round RT-PCR with HTBI primers amplified the TCR CDR3 region. TCRdb ran MiXCR on the multiplex PCR reads and lists one entry per CDR3 protein. The profile shows 300,000 to 450,000 distinct CDR3 sequences, 18% of them singletons. This CDR3 spans 14 amino acids. Germline CDR1 and CDR2: SNHLY and FYNNEI. V lost 3 bases and J lost 2, with 10 bases in between. This clonotype has a count of ten or more.

This receptor was identified in a man aged 18 to 30 with Graves' ophthalmopathy. The V call is TRBV2, the J call TRBJ1-1; D call uncertain. Input material: blood. The CDR3 loop reads CASSDWPRNTEAFF. The CDR3 DNA reads as TGTGCCAGCAGTGATTGGCCAAGAAACACTGAAGCTTTCTTT.